The 19 T cell receptor beta chains listed next were all sequenced from one sample in a study of blood T cell repertoires in COVID-19. Assay used: immunoSEQ multiplex PCR; TCRdb lists only in-frame clones, some missing. The data contain approximately 440,000 clones, roughly nine tenths of them singletons. Sequenced input: PBMCs or T cells enriched from blood (not recorded which). Receptors were obtained from a woman aged 18-29 years who had recovered from COVID-19.

In this sample, this clone turned up once. The chain carries TRBV2 and TRBJ1-1; D uncertain. Trimming stripped 5 bases from V and 3 bases from J, with 4 bases between. There are 11 residues in the CDR3. The germline CDR1 and CDR2 sequences are SNHLY and FYNNEI. CDR3 nucleotide sequence: TGTGCCAGCAGTTCGGACACTGAAGCTTTCTTT. Its protein is CASSSDTEAFF.

This clone was counted a few times. V is TRBV19 and J is TRBJ1-2; D remains unclear. CDR1 is LNHDA, CDR2 SQIVND, per germline (reference sequence). The germline V and J ends were trimmed by 3 bases and 2 bases, with 7 bases remaining between them. The CDR3 runs to 13 residues. The CDR3 DNA is TGTGCCAGTAGTATGGGCCCGAACTATGGCTACACCTTC. It codes for CASSMGPNYGYTF.

The chain is built from TRBV3-1 (or the pseudogene TRBV3-2) and TRBJ2-3, with D perhaps TRBD2 (5 bases). The germline V and J ends were trimmed by 0 bases and 6 bases, with 7 bases remaining between them. This CDR3 region has 13 residues. Germline CDR1 LGHDT, CDR2 YNNKEL (reference sequence). In nucleotides, the CDR3 is TGTGCCAGCAGCCAAGATGGGGAGGATACGCAGTATTTT. Its protein is CASSQDGEDTQYF.

The chain links TRBV19 to TRBJ2-1, with a weak D call TRBD2 (6 bases). The CDR3 is made up of 15 amino acids. V was trimmed by 4 bases and J by 0 bases, leaving 10 bases between them. CDR1 and CDR2 from the germline V gene are LNHDA and SQIVND (reference sequence). The CDR3 is CASSKDGSSYNEQFF. For the CDR3, the DNA is TGTGCCAGTAGTAAGGACGGGAGCTCCTACAATGAGCAGTTCTTC. Using reference TRBV19 and TRBJ2-1 for the parts outside the CDR3, the full variable domain is DGGITQSPKYLFRKEGQNVTLSCEQNLNHDAMYWYRQDPGQGLRLIYYSQIVNDFQKGDIAEGYSVSREKKESFPLTVTSAQKNPTAFYLCASSKDGSSYNEQFFGPGTRLTVL.

This clone has just one count. The chain couples TRBV5-6 to TRBJ2-3; 10 bases are a match to TRBD2. Unmatched junction bases numbered 14, after V lost 4 bases and J lost 3 bases. Germline V gives CDR1 SGHDT, CDR2 YYEEEE. The CDR3 runs to 18 residues. The CDR3, as DNA: TGTGCCAGCAGCGGCGACGTGAGACTAGCGGGTCGTACAGATACGCAGTATTTT. Its translation: CASSGDVRLAGRTDTQYF. The variable domain in full, with the rest retrieved from reference TRBV5-6 and TRBJ2-3, is DAGVTQSPTHLIKTRGQQVTLRCSPKSGHDTVSWYQQALGQGPQFIFQYYEEEERQRGNFPDRFSGHQFPNYSSELNVNALLLGDSALYLCASSGDVRLAGRTDTQYFGPGTRLTVL.

This chain connects TRBV7-2 to TRBJ2-3, with TRBD2 matching over 9 bases. The V segment lost 4 bases and the J segment 0 bases; nucleotides outside the gene matches: 2. Germline V gene lookup returns CDR1 SGHTA and CDR2 FQGNSA. The CDR3 runs 15 residues. The CDR3 region is CASSWRGGSTDTQYF. The CDR3 DNA follows: TGTGCCAGCAGCTGGCGGGGGGGCAGCACAGATACGCAGTATTTT.

The rearrangement uses TRBV2 and TRBJ2-3; TRBD2 agrees at 7 bases. This CDR3 spans 12 amino acids. The germline CDR1 and CDR2 sequences are SNHLY and FYNNEI. With V trimmed by 5 bases and J by 6 bases, 2 bases remained unmatched. The CDR3 nucleotides read TGTGCCAGCAGTCGGGACTATGATACGCAGTATTTT. Translating gives CASSRDYDTQYF. The complete variable domain, with remaining parts taken from reference TRBV2 and TRBJ2-3, reads EPEVTQTPSHQVTQMGQEVILRCVPISNHLYFYWYRQILGQKVEFLVSFYNNEISEKSEIFDDQFSVERPDGSNFTLKIRSTKLEDSAMYFCASSRDYDTQYFGPGTRLTVL.

The J gene is TRBJ2-3, the V gene TRBV7-9, with a possible D match to TRBD1 (6 bases). CDR1 SEHNR and CDR2 FQNEAQ come from the germline V gene (reference sequence). Trimming cost V 3 bases and J 0 bases, with 13 bases left between them. The CDR3 consists of 16 residues. CDR3 residues: CASSFTGSPSTDTQYF. CDR3 DNA sequence: TGTGCCAGCAGCTTTACAGGGTCCCCCAGCACAGATACGCAGTATTTT.

This sequence joins TRBV10-1 and TRBJ2-3; possibly TRBD1 for D (7 bases). Trimming removed 4 bases at V and 0 bases at J, with 11 bases between. Germline lookup yields CDR1 WNHNN and CDR2 SYGVQD (reference sequence). CDR3 length: 15 amino acids. CDR3 amino acids: CASSGSGGSTDTQYF. CDR3 DNA: TGCGCCAGCAGTGGATCAGGGGGGAGCACAGATACGCAGTATTTT.

The chain has TRBV2 and TRBJ2-1; D possibly corresponds to TRBD2 (7 bases). The germline V and J ends were trimmed by 0 bases and 6 bases, with 9 bases remaining between them. The CDR3 runs 14 residues. Germline CDR1 is SNHLY and CDR2 is FYNNEI. CDR3 nucleotide sequence: TGTGCCAGCAGTGAAGCGGGGGGGGCCAATGAGCAGTTCTTC. As protein: CASSEAGGANEQFF.

The chain recombines TRBV11-2 with TRBJ1-1, with unresolved D. V shed 5 bases and J shed 6 bases, with 10 bases lying between them. CDR1 is SGHAT and CDR2 is FQNNGV in the germline V gene. The CDR3 loop spans 12 amino acids. The CDR3, as DNA: TGTGCCAGCAGCCCCGGTGGTGCTGAAGCTTTCTTT. Amino acids: CASSPGGAEAFF. The full variable domain, in which reference TRBV11-2 and TRBJ1-1 provide the parts outside the CDR3, is EAGVAQSPRYKIIEKRQSVAFWCNPISGHATLYWYQQILGQGPKLLIQFQNNGVVDDSQLPKDRFSAERLKGVDSTLKIQPAKLEDSAVYLCASSPGGAEAFFGQGTRLTVV.

This rearrangement joins TRBV12-5 to TRBJ1-1; a possible D gene is TRBD1 (6 bases). CDR1 and CDR2 from the germline V gene are LGHNT and FRNRAP. With 4 bases removed from V and 0 bases from J, the gap between germline ends came to 18 bases. The CDR3 has 17 residues. CDR3 region: CASGSPNKQGLNTEAFF. For the CDR3, the DNA is TGTGCTAGTGGTTCCCCAAACAAACAGGGACTGAACACTGAAGCTTTCTTT.

J is TRBJ2-1 and V is TRBV10-1; 7 bases align to TRBD1. CDR3 length: 13 amino acids. Germline V gene lookup returns CDR1 WNHNN and CDR2 SYGVQD (reference sequence). V dropped 5 bases and J dropped 8; count of bases not matched to a gene: 6. The CDR3 DNA is TGCGCCAGCAGTCTAGGACAGGTACATGAGCAGTTCTTC. This encodes CASSLGQVHEQFF.

This rearrangement joins TRBV30 to TRBJ1-6, with 7 positions matching TRBD1. Germline V gene data show CDR1 as GTSNPN and CDR2 as SVGIG (reference sequence). CDR3 size: 17 residues. With 1 base clipped from V and 0 bases from J, the junction kept 6 bases outside the gene matches. CDR3 nucleotides: TGTGCCTGGAGTGCCCGACAGGGTTACTCCTATAATTCACCCCTCCACTTT. It encodes CAWSARQGYSYNSPLHF. Based on the CDR3 plus reference TRBV30 and TRBJ1-6, the full variable domain is SQTIHQWPATLVQPVGSPLSLECTVEGTSNPNLYWYRQAAGRGLQLLFYSVGIGQISSEVPQNLSASRPQDRQFILSSKKLLLSDSGFYLCAWSARQGYSYNSPLHFGNGTRLTVT.

The V call is TRBV5-1, the J call TRBJ1-1; maybe TRBD1 (5 bases). The germline V gene has CDR1 SGHRS and CDR2 YFSETQ. The CDR3 runs 15 residues. The V gene lost 4 bases and the J gene lost 3 bases, with 16 bases spanning the gap. The CDR3 coding sequence is TGCGCCAGCAGCCCCACGGGGGTGGGGGACACTGAAGCTTTCTTT. This gives the protein CASSPTGVGDTEAFF.

V usage is TRBV19 and J usage is TRBJ2-5, with 8 bases identical to TRBD2. The length of the CDR3 is 15 residues. CDR1 is LNHDA and CDR2 is SQIVND in the germline V gene (reference sequence). Unmatched junction bases numbered 16, after V lost 8 bases and J lost 8 bases. CDR3 nucleotides: TGTGCCAGTCCGGGGGGGGAGACTAGCAGGCTCACCCAGTACTTC. Translated: CASPGGETSRLTQYF. The full variable domain, in which reference TRBV19 and TRBJ2-5 provide the parts outside the CDR3, is DGGITQSPKYLFRKEGQNVTLSCEQNLNHDAMYWYRQDPGQGLRLIYYSQIVNDFQKGDIAEGYSVSREKKESFPLTVTSAQKNPTAFYLCASPGGETSRLTQYFGPGTRLLVL.

The V gene is TRBV9, the J gene TRBJ1-2, with 8 positions matching TRBD1. The germline V gene has CDR1 SGDLS and CDR2 YYNGEE. The CDR3 extends over 14 amino acids. The trim removed 6 bases at V and 11 bases at J, leaving 15 bases unmatched. DNA for the CDR3: TGTGCCAGCACCCGACCAACAGGGGGAATTGGGTACACCTTC. It translates to CASTRPTGGIGYTF.

This clone appeared a few times. The chain is built from TRBV30 and TRBJ1-2; 7 positions agree with TRBD1. The CDR3 runs to 12 residues. Per the germline V gene, CDR1 is GTSNPN and CDR2 is SVGIG (reference sequence). With V trimmed by 1 base and J by 7 bases, 3 bases remained unmatched. This CDR3 is CAWSAPGGGYTF. The CDR3 region has the DNA TGTGCCTGGAGTGCCCCAGGGGGTGGCTACACCTTC.

This clone was counted a single time. The chain uses TRBV11-2 and TRBJ2-2; 15 nucleotides match TRBD2. This CDR3 has 16 residues. Germline trimming cut 8 bases from V and 6 bases from J; bases unmatched to any gene: 7. Germline loops: CDR1 SGHAT, CDR2 FQNNGV. This chain's CDR3 is CASVGLAGGIAGELFF. The CDR3 DNA reads TGTGCCAGCGTGGGACTAGCGGGGGGCATCGCCGGGGAGCTGTTTTTT.